Presented here are 18 T cell receptor beta chains from one specimen sequenced in a study of T-cell memory formation after mild COVID-19. TCRdb passed the 5' RACE reads through MiXCR, listing each CDR3 protein once. This sample has approximately 450,000 distinct CDR3 sequences, with 15% to 20% found just once. Material for sequencing was PBMCs or a T cell subset sorted from them (not recorded which). Every receptor here comes from an adult woman who had mild COVID-19 (a few samples of this study predate the infection). Cell type and time point are not known.

This chain uses TRBV6-1 with TRBJ1-1; D is perhaps TRBD1 (5 bases). The V gene's germline CDR1 is MNHNS and CDR2 SASEGT. The CDR3 spans 15 residues. Trimming took off 7 bases at V and 8 bases at J, with 23 bases between the two ends. The CDR3 sequence: CASIAERRTWGEAFF. The CDR3 region has the DNA TGTGCCAGCATTGCAGAGAGACGGACCTGGGGGGAAGCTTTCTTT.

This clonotype was seen a handful of times. The chain links TRBV7-2 to TRBJ2-1, with a weak D call TRBD2 (6 bases). Trimming shortened V by 5 bases and J by 6 bases, and 17 bases separated the two germline ends. Germline V lookup: CDR1 SGHTA, CDR2 FQGNSA. The CDR3 extends over 15 amino acids. The CDR3, as DNA: TGTGCCAGCAGCCCCTCCGGGAGACCCGTCAATGAGCAGTTCTTC. Translated: CASSPSGRPVNEQFF.

This clonotype showed up just once. V and J are TRBV19 and TRBJ1-3; no reliable D call. The V gene lost 6 bases and the J gene lost 0 bases, with 12 bases spanning the gap. The CDR3 runs to 15 residues. Germline V gene lookup returns CDR1 LNHDA and CDR2 SQIVND (reference sequence). The CDR3 here is CASRPVSSSGNTIYF. In DNA, the CDR3 is TGTGCCAGTAGGCCAGTCTCGAGCTCTGGAAACACCATATATTTT.

This clonotype came up many times. The rearrangement joins TRBV7-9 to TRBJ2-7; a weak D match, TRBD2 (6 bases). Germline CDR1 SEHNR, CDR2 FQNEAQ (reference sequence). The CDR3 is 13 amino acids. The V end was cut by 6 bases, the J end by 8 bases, with 17 bases between. This chain's CDR3 is CASRPTSSGKQYF. CDR3 coding DNA: TGTGCCAGCAGGCCGACTAGTTCGGGAAAGCAGTACTTC. The full variable domain, in which reference TRBV7-9 and TRBJ2-7 provide the parts outside the CDR3, is DTGVSQNPRHKITKRGQNVTFRCDPISEHNRLYWYRQTLGQGPEFLTYFQNEAQLEKSRLLSDRFSAERPKGSFSTLEIQRTEQGDSAMYLCASRPTSSGKQYFGPGTRLTVT.

This clonotype turned up a few times. The gene calls are TRBV6-1 and TRBJ2-7; 10 bases fit TRBD2. CDR1 MNHNS and CDR2 SASEGT come from the germline V gene. Unmatched junction bases numbered 7, after V lost 4 bases and J lost 4 bases. The CDR3 runs 15 residues. CDR3 amino acids: CASSAGLARTYEQYF. The CDR3 DNA sequence: TGTGCCAGCAGTGCGGGACTAGCGAGAACATACGAGCAGTACTTC.

In this sample, this clonotype turned up a few times. V usage is TRBV30 and J usage is TRBJ1-2; no reliable D call. This CDR3 is 13 amino acids long. CDR1 and CDR2 from the germline V gene are GTSNPN and SVGIG (reference sequence). The V end was cut by 3 bases, the J end by 5 bases, with 13 bases between. Here the CDR3 DNA reads TGTGCCTGGAGCCCCGGAGTGGGGTATGGCTACACCTTC. Its protein is CAWSPGVGYGYTF. Looking up the rest from reference TRBV30 and TRBJ1-2 gives the full variable domain: SQTIHQWPATLVQPVGSPLSLECTVEGTSNPNLYWYRQAAGRGLQLLFYSVGIGQISSEVPQNLSASRPQDRQFILSSKKLLLSDSGFYLCAWSPGVGYGYTFGSGTRLTVV.

The sample holds a few counts of this clonotype. This chain uses TRBV9 with TRBJ1-5; tentatively, D is TRBD1 (5 bases). Germline V gene data show CDR1 as SGDLS and CDR2 as YYNGEE. This CDR3 contains 14 residues. Trimming cost V 3 bases and J 1 base, with 8 bases left between them. CDR3 residues: CASSATASNQPQHF. The CDR3 DNA is TGTGCCAGCAGCGCGACAGCCAGCAATCAGCCCCAGCATTTT.

The chain recombines TRBV5-5 with TRBJ2-2; 7 positions match TRBD2. Looked up from germline, CDR1 is SGHKS and CDR2 is YYEKEE (reference sequence). This CDR3 spans 15 amino acids. Losses at the gene ends were 1 base for V and 3 bases for J; bases not matched to a gene: 3. DNA for the CDR3: TGTGCCAGCAGCTTGTGGGGAGGGGACACCGGGGAGCTGTTTTTT. Translating it yields CASSLWGGDTGELFF.

The chain couples TRBV11-1 to TRBJ2-1; TRBD1 is a possible D gene (5 bases). V lost 4 bases and J 10 bases, leaving 17 bases between the germline ends. CDR1 is SGHAT and CDR2 is FQDESV in the germline V gene (reference sequence). CDR3 length: 14 residues. The CDR3 DNA sequence: TGTGCCAGCAGCTCAAAAGTCGGTAGGGGAGAGCAGTTCTTC. This codes for CASSSKVGRGEQFF.

The chain carries TRBV4-1 and TRBJ1-1; D is undetermined. The germline V gene has CDR1 MGHRA and CDR2 YSYEKL. The CDR3 loop spans 15 amino acids. V dropped 3 bases and J dropped 6 bases, with 17 bases sitting between them. Here the CDR3 reads CASSHHLRVFPEAFF. The CDR3 bases are TGCGCCAGCAGCCATCACCTTCGGGTTTTCCCTGAAGCTTTCTTT.

The chain couples TRBV5-1 to TRBJ1-2; D remains unclear. Germline V gene sequence: CDR1 SGHRS, CDR2 YFSETQ. Trimming shortened V by 0 bases and J by 2 bases, and 8 bases separated the two germline ends. The CDR3 spans 14 residues. The CDR3 DNA reads as TGCGCCAGCAGCTTGGACAGACGGAACTATGGCTACACCTTC. Amino acids: CASSLDRRNYGYTF. The full variable domain, its missing parts supplied by reference TRBV5-1 and TRBJ1-2, is KAGVTQTPRYLIKTRGQQVTLSCSPISGHRSVSWYQQTPGQGLQFLFEYFSETQRNKGNFPGRFSGRQFSNSRSEMNVSTLELGDSALYLCASSLDRRNYGYTFGSGTRLTVV.

The chain links TRBV12-3 or TRBV12-4 to TRBJ2-3, with D possibly matching TRBD2 (6 bases). The CDR3 extends over 15 amino acids. V dropped 4 bases and J dropped 3 bases, with 14 bases sitting between them. CDR3 in amino acids: CASSSLSGVTDTQYF. DNA of the CDR3: TGTGCCAGCAGTTCGCTTTCGGGGGTAACAGATACGCAGTATTTT.

V and J are TRBV5-6 and TRBJ2-7, with D possibly being TRBD1 (6 bases). The germline CDR1 and CDR2 sequences are SGHDT and YYEEEE. The CDR3 has 13 amino acids. Trimming shortened V by 6 bases and J by 3 bases, and 13 bases separated the two germline ends. This CDR3 reads CASTRDTNYEQYF. The CDR3 DNA is TGTGCCAGCACCCGGGACACAAACTACGAGCAGTACTTC. Drawing the rest from reference TRBV5-6 and TRBJ2-7, the complete variable domain is DAGVTQSPTHLIKTRGQQVTLRCSPKSGHDTVSWYQQALGQGPQFIFQYYEEEERQRGNFPDRFSGHQFPNYSSELNVNALLLGDSALYLCASTRDTNYEQYFGPGTRLTVT.

This clonotype was counted only a few times. The chain uses TRBV5-1 and TRBJ2-1; 10 bases align to TRBD1. The CDR3 covers 16 residues. The J segment lost 4 bases and the V segment lost 4 bases, leaving 8 bases of the junction unmatched. Germline assignment: CDR1 SGHRS and CDR2 YFSETQ. The CDR3 here is CASSGYRDRGYNEQFF. In nucleotides, the CDR3 is TGCGCCAGCAGCGGATACCGGGACAGGGGTTACAATGAGCAGTTCTTC.

A few counts support this clonotype. The chain has TRBV12-3 or TRBV12-4 and TRBJ2-3, with 12 bases matching TRBD1. CDR3 size: 14 residues. V dropped 11 bases and J dropped 5; count of bases not matched to a gene: 8. The CDR3 loop reads CAAGRDRGLDTQYF. CDR3 DNA: TGTGCCGCGGGCCGGGACAGGGGGCTAGATACGCAGTATTTT.

This clonotype was observed a handful of times. The V and J genes are TRBV4-3 and TRBJ2-1, with a tentative D call TRBD2 (5 bases). CDR1 LGHNA and CDR2 YSLEER come from the germline V gene. V was shortened by 4 bases and J by 10 bases, with 14 bases between the two germline ends. The CDR3 totals 13 residues. CDR3 amino acids: CASSPLGGGEQFF. CDR3 coding DNA: TGCGCCAGCAGCCCCCTCGGTGGCGGGGAGCAGTTCTTC.

The chain carries TRBV3-1 and TRBJ2-1; 9 positions agree with TRBD1. J gave up 3 bases and V 4 bases, and 4 bases lay outside the gene matches. Germline V gives CDR1 LGHDT, CDR2 YNNKEL (reference sequence). The CDR3 runs to 15 residues. In DNA, the CDR3 is TGTGCCAGCAGCCGACAGGGGGGGAACTACAATGAGCAGTTCTTC. Its translation is CASSRQGGNYNEQFF.

The V gene is TRBV12-3 or TRBV12-4, the J gene TRBJ1-5; D uncertain. The V end was cut by 5 bases, the J end by 6 bases, with 17 bases between. The CDR3 totals 15 residues. CDR3 sequence reads: CASSDVEGASQPQHF. The CDR3 nucleotides are TGTGCCAGCAGTGATGTCGAAGGAGCCAGTCAGCCCCAGCATTTT.